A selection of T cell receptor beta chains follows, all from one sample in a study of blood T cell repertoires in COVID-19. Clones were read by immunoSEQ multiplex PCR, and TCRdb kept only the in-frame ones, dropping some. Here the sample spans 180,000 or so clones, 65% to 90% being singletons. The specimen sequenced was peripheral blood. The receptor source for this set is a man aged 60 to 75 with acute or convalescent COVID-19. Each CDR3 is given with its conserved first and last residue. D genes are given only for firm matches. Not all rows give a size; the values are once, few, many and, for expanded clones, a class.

CDR3: CASSGTVHEQFF; DNA: TGTGCCAGCAGCGGGACAGTTCATGAGCAGTTCTTC; size: .; J: TRBJ2-1; V: TRBV2; D: TRBD1
CDR3: CASSLETTGWGYTF; DNA: TGTGCCAGCAGCTTAGAGACCACAGGCTGGGGCTACACCTTC; size: .; J: TRBJ1-2; V: TRBV7-2; D: .
CDR3: CASSLSRGGSGGRSSYNEQFF; DNA: TGTGCCAGCAGTTTATCACGAGGAGGGAGCGGGGGGAGATCGTCCTACAATGAGCAGTTCTTC; size: once; J: TRBJ2-1; V: TRBV27; D: TRBD2
CDR3: CASSPNPGGETQYF; DNA: TGCGCCAGCAGCCCGAATCCAGGGGGGGAGACCCAGTACTTC; size: .; J: TRBJ2-5; V: TRBV5-1; D: .
CDR3: CASSWGGDTQYF; DNA: TGTGCCAGCAGTTGGGGAGGCGATACGCAGTATTTT; size: .; J: TRBJ2-3; V: TRBV27; D: .
CDR3: CASSRKPGQGTSGTFSYEQYF; DNA: TGCGCCAGCAGCCGGAAGCCGGGACAGGGGACTAGCGGGACTTTCTCCTACGAGCAGTACTTC; size: .; J: TRBJ2-7; V: TRBV5-1; D: TRBD2
CDR3: CASRPHAQGVEQYF; DNA: TGTGCCAGCAGGCCTCACGCACAGGGGGTCGAGCAGTACTTC; size: .; J: TRBJ2-7; V: TRBV28; D: TRBD1
CDR3: CASSQVLTGTGELFF; DNA: TGCGCCAGCAGCCAAGTCCTAACAGGGACCGGGGAGCTGTTTTTT; size: .; J: TRBJ2-2; V: TRBV4-1; D: .
CDR3: CASSLTGKGYGYTF; DNA: TGTGCCAGCAGTTTGACAGGGAAGGGCTATGGCTACACCTTC; size: once; J: TRBJ1-2; V: TRBV6-5; D: TRBD1
CDR3: CASSEDRNSPLHF; DNA: TGTGCCAGCAGTGAAGACAGGAATTCACCCCTCCACTTT; size: .; J: TRBJ1-6; V: TRBV2; D: .
CDR3: CASSYRLGMADTQYF; DNA: TGTGCCAGCAGCTATAGACTTGGAATGGCAGATACGCAGTATTTT; size: few; J: TRBJ2-3; V: TRBV7-8; D: .
CDR3: CASSSDRGSYNSPLHF; DNA: TGCGCCAGCAGCTCGGACAGGGGATCCTATAATTCACCCCTCCACTTT; size: .; J: TRBJ1-6; V: TRBV5-1; D: TRBD1
CDR3: CASSARTGARTEAFF; DNA: TGTGCCAGCAGCGCTCGGACAGGGGCGAGGACTGAAGCTTTCTTT; size: once; J: TRBJ1-1; V: TRBV7-9; D: TRBD1
CDR3: CASSLVRTSGTTSTDTQYF; DNA: TGTGCCAGCAGCTTAGTACGAACTAGCGGGACGACTAGCACAGATACGCAGTATTTT; size: .; J: TRBJ2-3; V: TRBV11-2; D: TRBD2
CDR3: CASSPLGGGLDTEAFF; DNA: TGTGCCAGCAGCCCGCTTGGGGGGGGCTTGGATACTGAAGCTTTCTTT; size: .; J: TRBJ1-1; V: TRBV5-4; D: .
CDR3: CASSLGGFGDPPLHF; DNA: TGTGCCAGCAGCCTCGGGGGGTTCGGAGACCCACCCCTCCACTTT; size: .; J: TRBJ1-6; V: TRBV5-4; D: .
CDR3: CSARRQGVEQYF; DNA: TGCAGCGCCCGCCGACAGGGTGTCGAGCAGTACTTC; size: .; J: TRBJ2-7; V: TRBV29-1; D: TRBD1
CDR3: CASSLRTGSTNEKLFF; DNA: TGTGCCAGCAGCCTTCGGACAGGCTCAACTAATGAAAAACTGTTTTTT; size: .; J: TRBJ1-4; V: TRBV7-2; D: TRBD1
CDR3: CASSFDRGSGNTIYF; DNA: TGTGCCAGCAGCTTTGACAGGGGCTCTGGAAACACCATATATTTT; size: .; J: TRBJ1-3; V: TRBV7-8; D: TRBD1
CDR3: CASSSAGTGEETQYF; DNA: TGTGCCAGCAGCTCGGCAGGGACAGGGGAAGAGACCCAGTACTTC; size: .; J: TRBJ2-5; V: TRBV11-2; D: TRBD1
CDR3: CASSLVPAGSTGELFF; DNA: TGCGCCAGCAGCTTGGTACCAGCGGGAAGCACCGGGGAGCTGTTTTTT; size: few; J: TRBJ2-2; V: TRBV5-1; D: TRBD2
CDR3: CASSLAVPIRVSETEAFF; DNA: TGTGCCAGCAGCTTGGCCGTCCCCATCAGGGTGTCGGAGACTGAAGCTTTCTTT; size: .; J: TRBJ1-1; V: TRBV5-6; D: .
CDR3: CSVEDAGSYEQYF; DNA: TGCAGCGTTGAAGACGCGGGCTCCTACGAGCAGTACTTC; size: .; J: TRBJ2-7; V: TRBV29-1; D: .
CDR3: CASSYRGFDNEQFF; DNA: TGTGCCAGCAGTTATCGAGGTTTCGACAATGAGCAGTTCTTC; size: .; J: TRBJ2-1; V: TRBV6-5; D: .
CDR3: CASSLVGAWDGYTF; DNA: TGTGCCAGCAGCTTGGTGGGGGCCTGGGATGGCTACACCTTC; size: .; J: TRBJ1-2; V: TRBV5-8; D: .
CDR3: CASSPRSGLAVPGETQYF; DNA: TGTGCCAGCAGCCCGCGATCGGGACTAGCGGTCCCAGGGGAGACCCAGTACTTC; size: .; J: TRBJ2-5; V: TRBV9; D: TRBD2
CDR3: CSVEILGGETQYF; DNA: TGCAGCGTTGAAATTCTAGGAGGAGAGACCCAGTACTTC; size: few; J: TRBJ2-5; V: TRBV29-1; D: .
CDR3: CASSERGTGTGELFF; DNA: TGTGCCAGCAGTGAAAGGGGGACAGGGACCGGGGAGCTGTTTTTT; size: .; J: TRBJ2-2; V: TRBV2; D: TRBD1
CDR3: CSVEKRGGAAPSGANVLTF; DNA: TGCAGCGTGGAGAAACGGGGGGGCGCCGCACCTTCTGGGGCCAACGTCCTGACTTTC; size: .; J: TRBJ2-6; V: TRBV29-1; D: TRBD2
CDR3: CASSPGGAGGTDTQYF; DNA: TGCGCCAGCAGCCCCGGGGGCGCGGGAGGCACAGATACGCAGTATTTT; size: .; J: TRBJ2-3; V: TRBV5-1; D: .
CDR3: CASSLGQGTGYTF; DNA: TGTGCCAGCAGTTTGGGACAGGGGACGGGCTACACCTTC; size: .; J: TRBJ1-2; V: TRBV28; D: TRBD1
CDR3: CASRLSGGNEQYF; DNA: TGTGCCAGCAGGCTTAGCGGGGGGAACGAGCAGTACTTC; size: .; J: TRBJ2-7; V: TRBV12-3/TRBV12-4; D: TRBD2
CDR3: CASSLPGLVGTGELFF; DNA: TGTGCCAGCAGTTTGCCGGGGTTGGTTGGCACCGGGGAGCTGTTTTTT; size: .; J: TRBJ2-2; V: TRBV6-6; D: .
CDR3: CASRLGLATQPSWETQYF; DNA: TGTGCCAGCAGATTGGGACTAGCAACACAACCAAGTTGGGAGACCCAGTACTTC; size: .; J: TRBJ2-5; V: TRBV2; D: TRBD2
CDR3: CASSVGQGVYEQYF; DNA: TGTGCCAGCAGCGTTGGACAGGGAGTCTACGAGCAGTACTTC; size: .; J: TRBJ2-7; V: TRBV9; D: TRBD1
CDR3: CASTHRGLSYNEQFF; DNA: TGTGCCAGCACCCATCGAGGGCTGTCCTACAATGAGCAGTTCTTC; size: .; J: TRBJ2-1; V: TRBV28; D: .
CDR3: CASSISTNRNPPLHF; DNA: TGTGCCAGCAGCATCTCCACAAACAGAAATCCACCCCTCCACTTT; size: .; J: TRBJ1-6; V: TRBV28; D: .
CDR3: CASSSTRGKIGGYTF; DNA: TGTGCCAGCAGCTCTACCCGGGGAAAGATCGGAGGCTACACCTTC; size: .; J: TRBJ1-2; V: TRBV7-8; D: .
CDR3: CASSTWAGSSGWPQHF; DNA: TGTGCCAGCAGTACTTGGGCGGGATCGAGTGGATGGCCCCAGCATTTT; size: .; J: TRBJ1-5; V: TRBV28; D: .
CDR3: CSVESGAFALAGGQETQYF; DNA: TGCAGCGTTGAATCAGGTGCCTTCGCGTTAGCGGGAGGGCAAGAGACCCAGTACTTC; size: .; J: TRBJ2-5; V: TRBV29-1; D: TRBD2
CDR3: CASSQETYNEQFF; DNA: TGTGCCAGCAGCCAAGAAACATACAATGAGCAGTTCTTC; size: .; J: TRBJ2-1; V: TRBV3-1/TRBV3-2; D: .
CDR3: CASSLTGRDTEAFF; DNA: TGTGCCAGCAGCCTTACAGGGAGGGACACTGAAGCTTTCTTT; size: .; J: TRBJ1-1; V: TRBV5-8; D: .
CDR3: CASSQGRVWRRTDTQYF; DNA: TGTGCCAGCAGCCAGGGGAGGGTATGGAGGCGCACAGATACGCAGTATTTT; size: .; J: TRBJ2-3; V: TRBV3-1/TRBV3-2; D: TRBD2
CDR3: CASSPPIGQGGEQYF; DNA: TGTGCCAGCTCACCACCCATCGGACAGGGTGGGGAGCAGTACTTC; size: .; J: TRBJ2-7; V: TRBV18; D: TRBD1
CDR3: CATGGRPDYGYTF; DNA: TGTGCCACGGGGGGCAGGCCGGACTATGGCTACACCTTC; size: .; J: TRBJ1-2; V: TRBV6-5; D: .
CDR3: CASSLGIGAGANVLTF; DNA: TGTGCCAGCAGCTTGGGTATAGGGGCCGGGGCCAACGTCCTGACTTTC; size: once; J: TRBJ2-6; V: TRBV5-6; D: .
CDR3: CASSVGQGFGYTF; DNA: TGTGCCAGCAGCGTAGGGCAGGGGTTTGGCTACACCTTC; size: .; J: TRBJ1-2; V: TRBV9; D: .
CDR3: CASSSTRYGTGGTDTQYF; DNA: TGTGCCAGCAGTTCCACGCGGTACGGGACAGGGGGCACAGATACGCAGTATTTT; size: .; J: TRBJ2-3; V: TRBV28; D: TRBD1
CDR3: CASSPRDIGADTQYF; DNA: TGTGCCAGCAGTCCCCGGGACATCGGGGCAGATACGCAGTATTTT; size: .; J: TRBJ2-3; V: TRBV27; D: .
CDR3: CASSGESADTQYF; DNA: TGCGCCAGCAGCGGAGAGAGCGCAGATACGCAGTATTTT; size: .; J: TRBJ2-3; V: TRBV5-1; D: .
CDR3: CSANDRGQDEKLFF; DNA: TGCAGTGCTAATGACAGGGGTCAAGACGAAAAACTGTTTTTT; size: once; J: TRBJ1-4; V: TRBV20-1; D: TRBD1
CDR3: CASSPNRGDYGYTF; DNA: TGTGCCAGCAGCCCGAACAGGGGCGATTATGGCTACACCTTC; size: .; J: TRBJ1-2; V: TRBV11-2; D: TRBD1
CDR3: CASSRDRGTYNEQFF; DNA: TGTGCCAGCAGCCGCGACAGGGGCACATACAATGAGCAGTTCTTC; size: once; J: TRBJ2-1; V: TRBV7-8; D: TRBD1
CDR3: CASSLHRGGNQPQHF; DNA: TGCGCCAGCAGCCTCCACAGGGGTGGCAATCAGCCCCAGCATTTT; size: .; J: TRBJ1-5; V: TRBV4-1; D: TRBD1
CDR3: CASSVSGTAYEQYF; DNA: TGTGCCAGCAGCGTATCAGGAACTGCCTACGAGCAGTACTTC; size: .; J: TRBJ2-7; V: TRBV9; D: .
CDR3: CASSQPGGTSDTQYF; DNA: TGTGCCAGCAGCCAGCCCGGGGGAACCTCAGATACGCAGTATTTT; size: .; J: TRBJ2-3; V: TRBV7-3; D: .
CDR3: CASSPPTQGAFF; DNA: TGTGCCAGCAGCCCCCCCACGCAGGGTGCTTTCTTT; size: .; J: TRBJ1-1; V: TRBV9; D: .
CDR3: CASSSSGYNEQFF; DNA: TGCGCCAGCAGCTCTAGCGGTTACAATGAGCAGTTCTTC; size: .; J: TRBJ2-1; V: TRBV5-1; D: TRBD2
CDR3: CASSSMTSGSVNEQFF; DNA: TGTGCCAGCAGCTCGATGACTAGCGGGAGTGTCAATGAGCAGTTCTTC; size: .; J: TRBJ2-1; V: TRBV7-9; D: TRBD2